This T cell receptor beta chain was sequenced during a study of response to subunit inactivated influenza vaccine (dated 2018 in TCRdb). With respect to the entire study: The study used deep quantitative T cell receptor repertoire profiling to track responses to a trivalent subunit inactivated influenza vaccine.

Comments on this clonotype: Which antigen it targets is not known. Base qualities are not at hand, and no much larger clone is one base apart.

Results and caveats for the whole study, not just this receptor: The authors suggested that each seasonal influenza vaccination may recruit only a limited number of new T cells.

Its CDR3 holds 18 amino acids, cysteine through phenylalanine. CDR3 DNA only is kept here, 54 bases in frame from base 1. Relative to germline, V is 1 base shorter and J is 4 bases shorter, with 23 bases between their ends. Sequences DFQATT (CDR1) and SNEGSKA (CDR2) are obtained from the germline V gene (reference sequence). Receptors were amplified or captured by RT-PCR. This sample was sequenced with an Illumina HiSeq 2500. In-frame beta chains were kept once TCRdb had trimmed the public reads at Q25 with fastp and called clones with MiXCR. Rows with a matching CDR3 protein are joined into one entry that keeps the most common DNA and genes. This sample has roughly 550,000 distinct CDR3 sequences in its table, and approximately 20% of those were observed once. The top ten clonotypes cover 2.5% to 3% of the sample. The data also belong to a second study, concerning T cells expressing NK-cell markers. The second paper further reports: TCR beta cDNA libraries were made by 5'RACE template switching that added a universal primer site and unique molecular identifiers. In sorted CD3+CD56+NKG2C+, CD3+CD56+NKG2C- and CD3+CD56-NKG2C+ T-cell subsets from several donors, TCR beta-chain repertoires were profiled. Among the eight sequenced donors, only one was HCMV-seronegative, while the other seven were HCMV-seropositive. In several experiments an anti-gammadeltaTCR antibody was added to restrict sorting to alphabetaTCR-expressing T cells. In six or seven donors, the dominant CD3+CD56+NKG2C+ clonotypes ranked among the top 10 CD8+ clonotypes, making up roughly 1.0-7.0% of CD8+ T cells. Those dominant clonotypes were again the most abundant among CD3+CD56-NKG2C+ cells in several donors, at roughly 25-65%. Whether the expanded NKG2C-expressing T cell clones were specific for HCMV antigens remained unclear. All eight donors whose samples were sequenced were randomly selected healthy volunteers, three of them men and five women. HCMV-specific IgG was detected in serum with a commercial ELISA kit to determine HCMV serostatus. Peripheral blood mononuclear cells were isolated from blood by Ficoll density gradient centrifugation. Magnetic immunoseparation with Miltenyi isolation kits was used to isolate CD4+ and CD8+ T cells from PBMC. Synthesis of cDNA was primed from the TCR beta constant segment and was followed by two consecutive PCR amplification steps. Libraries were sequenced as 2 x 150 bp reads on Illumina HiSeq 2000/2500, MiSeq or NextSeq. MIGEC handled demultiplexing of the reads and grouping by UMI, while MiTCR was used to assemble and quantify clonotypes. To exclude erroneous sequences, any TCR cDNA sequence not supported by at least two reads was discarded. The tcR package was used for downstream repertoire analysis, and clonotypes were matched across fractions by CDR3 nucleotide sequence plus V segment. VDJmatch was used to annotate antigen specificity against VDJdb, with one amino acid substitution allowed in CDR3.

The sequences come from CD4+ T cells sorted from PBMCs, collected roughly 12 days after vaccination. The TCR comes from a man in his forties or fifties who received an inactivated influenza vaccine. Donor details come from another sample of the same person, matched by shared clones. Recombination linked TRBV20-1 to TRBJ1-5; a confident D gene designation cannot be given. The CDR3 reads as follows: CSARVENRTPKWNQPQHF. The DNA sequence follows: TGCAGTGCTAGAGTGGAGAACAGAACCCCCAAGTGGAATCAGCCCCAGCATTTT.